A single sample is the source of the 19 T cell receptor beta chains below, sequenced in a study of PD-1 blockade in mismatch repair-deficient tumors. Sequencing used immunoSEQ multiplex PCR; TCRdb keeps in-frame clones, though not all of them. There are approximately 100,000 clones in the sample; 82% occur only once, and approximately 6.8% lies in the top ten. Sequenced material: peripheral blood, taken approximately 36 weeks after starting pembrolizumab. All receptors come from an adult with mismatch repair-deficient cancer.

The chain carries TRBV15 and TRBJ1-5; TRBD1 aligns across 7 bases. V lost 9 bases and J lost 3; bases outside the gene matches: 5. Germline lookup yields CDR1 LNHNV and CDR2 YYDKDF (reference sequence). The CDR3 runs 13 residues. The CDR3 nucleotides read TGTGCCACTAAACAGGGGACCAATCAGCCCCAGCATTTT. This sequence encodes CATKQGTNQPQHF.

This clone was recorded a few times. The chain recombines TRBV6-1 with TRBJ1-1; TRBD1 matches at 10 bases. CDR3 length: 16 amino acids. Trimming removed 3 bases from V and 5 bases from J; junction bases left unmatched: 9. Germline CDR1 is MNHNS and CDR2 is SASEGT. The CDR3 nucleotides are TGTGCCAGCAGTGAGGCGCCCGGGACAGGGGCAACTGAAGCTTTCTTT. It specifies CASSEAPGTGATEAFF.

This chain links TRBV5-4 with TRBJ2-7, with 12 positions matching TRBD2. The CDR3 runs 17 residues. With V trimmed by 3 bases and J by 6 bases, 13 bases remained unmatched. Germline lookup yields CDR1 SGHNT and CDR2 YYREEE (reference sequence). The CDR3 DNA reads as TGTGCCAGCAGCTGGCACCGGGGACTAGCGGGCCCCGGCGAGCAGTACTTC. Encoded protein: CASSWHRGLAGPGEQYF.

The chain has TRBV29-1 and TRBJ2-7; 9 bases are shared with TRBD2. From germline, CDR1 is SQVTM and CDR2 ANQGSEA. Losses at the gene ends were 7 bases for V and 2 bases for J; bases not matched to a gene: 9. CDR3 length equals 14 residues. This CDR3 is CSAHSGRTAYEQYF. In nucleotides, the CDR3 is TGCAGCGCTCATAGCGGGAGAACCGCCTACGAGCAGTACTTC.

This chain's CDR3 is CASSFYGAWEQFF. The CDR3 region has the DNA TGTGCCAGCAGTTTCTACGGGGCCTGGGAGCAGTTCTTC. The rearrangement joins TRBV27 to TRBJ2-1; D may match TRBD1 or TRBD2 (5 bases each). The length of the CDR3 is 13 residues. Germline assignment: CDR1 MNHEY and CDR2 SMNVEV (reference sequence). V lost 3 bases, J lost 10 bases, and 13 bases lay in between.

The genes are TRBV18 and TRBJ2-1; TRBD2 might be the D (5 bases). This CDR3 contains 14 residues. Germline CDR1 is KGHSH and CDR2 is LQKENI. V shed 0 bases and J shed 7 bases, with 10 bases lying between them. The CDR3 protein is CASSPPSGNNEQFF. The CDR3 coding sequence is TGTGCCAGCTCACCACCCTCCGGGAATAATGAGCAGTTCTTC.

The chain joins TRBV6-1 to TRBJ1-1, with D uncertain. CDR1 MNHNS and CDR2 SASEGT come from the germline V gene. Trimming shortened V by 3 bases and J by 7 bases, and 6 bases separated the two germline ends. The CDR3 covers 11 residues. DNA of the CDR3: TGTGCCAGCAGTGATACACTTGAAGCTTTCTTT. It is translated as CASSDTLEAFF.

The CDR3 bases are TGTGCCAGCAGTTACTCCACAGGGGTCGACTATGGCTACACCTTC. Translated: CASSYSTGVDYGYTF. J is TRBJ1-2 and V is TRBV6-6, with 7 bases identical to TRBD1. The trim removed 0 bases at V and 3 bases at J, leaving 4 bases unmatched. The CDR3 runs to 15 residues. Germline values: CDR1 MNHNY, CDR2 SVGAGI (reference sequence).

This sequence joins TRBV2 and TRBJ2-5; 8 bases map to TRBD2. The length of the CDR3 is 14 residues. V lost 7 bases to trimming and J lost 1 base; unmatched junction nucleotides: 5. The germline CDR1 and CDR2 sequences are SNHLY and FYNNEI. The CDR3 is CASTPLAVQETQYF. In DNA form, the CDR3 reads TGTGCCAGCACTCCACTAGCGGTCCAAGAGACCCAGTACTTC. The full variable domain, in which reference TRBV2 and TRBJ2-5 provide the parts outside the CDR3, is EPEVTQTPSHQVTQMGQEVILRCVPISNHLYFYWYRQILGQKVEFLVSFYNNEISEKSEIFDDQFSVERPDGSNFTLKIRSTKLEDSAMYFCASTPLAVQETQYFGPGTRLLVL.

The CDR3 sequence: CASSFQGVTNQPQHF. The CDR3 region has the DNA TGTGCCAGCAGTTTTCAGGGGGTTACCAATCAGCCCCAGCATTTT. The chain employs TRBV27 and TRBJ1-5, with 7 bases lining up with TRBD1. This CDR3 is 15 amino acids long. From germline, CDR1 is MNHEY and CDR2 SMNVEV (reference sequence). V gave up 3 bases and J gave up 3 bases; unmatched junction bases: 5.

The chain links TRBV19 to TRBJ2-1; the match to TRBD2 covers 10 bases. Trimming at V came to 9 bases and at J to 9 bases, leaving 8 bases not matched to a gene. The CDR3 runs 13 residues. CDR1 is LNHDA, CDR2 SQIVND, per germline (reference sequence). For the CDR3, the DNA is TGTGCCAGCGATCCCGGGACTAGCGTTGAGCAGTTCTTC. Amino acids: CASDPGTSVEQFF.

The chain links TRBV30 to TRBJ1-2; D gene unclear. The length of the CDR3 is 12 residues. CDR1 is GTSNPN, CDR2 SVGIG, per germline (reference sequence). The germline V and J ends were trimmed by 1 base and 4 bases, with 7 bases remaining between them. CDR3: CAWSEASYGYTF. The CDR3, as DNA: TGTGCCTGGAGTGAGGCCAGCTATGGCTACACCTTC. The full variable domain, completed using reference TRBV30 and TRBJ1-2, is SQTIHQWPATLVQPVGSPLSLECTVEGTSNPNLYWYRQAAGRGLQLLFYSVGIGQISSEVPQNLSASRPQDRQFILSSKKLLLSDSGFYLCAWSEASYGYTFGSGTRLTVV.

The chain joins TRBV5-4 to TRBJ1-5; 8 nucleotides agree with TRBD1. From germline, CDR1 is SGHNT and CDR2 YYREEE (reference sequence). V shed 1 base, J shed 0 bases, and the junction held 12 bases outside the gene matches. CDR3 size: 19 residues. This chain's CDR3 is CASSLYVPGQVPSNQPQHF. The CDR3 nucleotides read TGTGCCAGCAGCTTGTACGTCCCGGGACAGGTACCTAGCAATCAGCCCCAGCATTTT.

The V gene is TRBV20-1, the J gene TRBJ2-1; D is undetermined. Germline V CDR1 and CDR2: DFQATT, SNEGSKA (reference sequence). This CDR3 spans 11 amino acids. Trimming took 5 bases from V and 9 from J, leaving 11 bases between them. CDR3 protein: CSADMNGEQFF. CDR3 in DNA: TGCAGTGCTGACATGAATGGTGAGCAGTTCTTC.

This clone came up a few times. The chain is built from TRBV7-3 and TRBJ2-3, with a weak D call TRBD1 (6 bases). CDR3 size: 15 residues. Germline V gene data show CDR1 as SGHTA and CDR2 as FQGTGA. V was trimmed by 6 bases and J by 4 bases, leaving 17 bases between them. The CDR3 DNA is TGTGCCAGCAGTTTACTACAGGGAGACGCAGATACGCAGTATTTT. Translated, it gives CASSLLQGDADTQYF.

V usage is TRBV5-8 and J usage is TRBJ1-4, with a tentative D call TRBD1 (6 bases). Germline CDR1 reads SGHTS; CDR2 reads YDEGEE. There are 15 residues in the CDR3. The ends were cut back, 0 bases at V and 3 bases at J, with 9 bases in the middle. CDR3 nucleotide sequence: TGTGCCAGCAGCTTGGAAGGACAGTCTAATGAAAAACTGTTTTTT. Its translation: CASSLEGQSNEKLFF.

The count of this clone is one. This chain uses TRBV6-6 with TRBJ1-4, with D unresolved. Germline V gene sequence: CDR1 MNHNY, CDR2 SVGAGI (reference sequence). This CDR3 is 11 amino acids long. The V end lost 7 bases, the J end lost 7 bases, and 7 bases lay between the germline ends. The CDR3 is CASTPGEKLFF. The CDR3 nucleotides read TGTGCCAGCACCCCGGGTGAAAAACTGTTTTTT.

The chain links TRBV19 to TRBJ1-4; D not certain. The CDR3 extends over 15 amino acids. Germline V CDR1 and CDR2: LNHDA, SQIVND (reference sequence). The V end was cut by 4 bases, the J end by 8 bases, with 17 bases between. The CDR3 is CASSTSSYVGEKLFF. In DNA form, the CDR3 reads TGTGCCAGTAGTACATCATCTTACGTGGGCGAAAAACTGTTTTTT.

This sequence joins TRBV5-1 and TRBJ2-2, with TRBD1 as a possible D gene (6 bases). Germline CDR1 reads SGHRS; CDR2 reads YFSETQ. CDR3 length: 16 residues. Deletions cut 3 bases from V and 3 bases from J, with 15 bases between. The CDR3 here is CASSSSYREYTGELFF. In DNA, the CDR3 is TGCGCCAGCAGCTCCTCTTACAGGGAGTACACCGGGGAGCTGTTTTTT.